Reported below is one T cell receptor (beta chain). Its antigen remains unidentified. One base away there is no much larger clone; base qualities are not given. TCRbeta CDR3 regions were amplified from genomic DNA by means of the immunoSEQ Assay, a bias-controlled multiplex PCR. Per the original workflow: The number of nucleated cells in each sample was estimated by amplification of reference gene primers within the assay. To quantify the absolute abundance of each unique TCRbeta CDR3 rearrangement, sequence reads were collapsed and filtered. For each sample, productive Simpson clonality was calculated by taking the square root of Simpson's diversity index across productive rearrangements. TCRdb mirrors the immuneACCESS table, restricted to in-frame sequences. Some clones are absent from its copies; in checked studies, under half trace to an unresolved V gene, and the reason for the others is unknown. V, J and clone size are those of that table, while D and trimming were read from the DNA. The sample has about half a million clones on record, 80% to 90% of them singletons. The ten most abundant clones make up roughly 3.2% of the sample.

The data derive from a study of blood T cell repertoires in COVID-19 (dated by TCRdb to the early 2020s). Concerning the study at large: Samples from collaborators originated in the United States, Italy and Spain and spanned both the acute and convalescent phases of COVID-19. Deeply sampled blood TCRbeta repertoires from subjects exposed to, actively infected with, or recovered from COVID-19 were included in the dataset. Samples came from the ongoing ImmuneRACE study (first 160 participants) plus 1,254 subjects from 6 global collaborators. Where available, HLA class I and class II types were obtained from metadata supplied by the sample provider rather than from assay-based typing. Sample metadata almost always included a de-identified subject ID, COVID-19 status, age in years and sex. The repertoires were released in a freely available public database meant as a resource for research on the immune response to SARS-CoV-2. The prospective study material was composed of cDNA or gDNA derived from T cells, B-cell-depleted T cells, or PBMCs. Findings and caveats that apply to the study as a whole: The quantity of clinical and demographic metadata differed by source and by participant and was supplied without curation.

The collaborating institutions used their own protocols to collect whole blood in K2EDTA tubes. For TCRbeta analysis, collaborators shipped samples in one of three forms: frozen whole blood, isolated PBMCs, or DNA extracted from either of those sample types. The origin of this receptor is a human donor in a cohort sampled during active COVID-19. The specimen sequenced was peripheral blood.

The nucleotide sequence is TGTGCCAGCAGCGTTGGACTAGCGGGAAGGACCGGGGAGCTGTTTTTT. Its amino acids are CASSVGLAGRTGELFF. The V gene is TRBV9 and the J gene is TRBJ2-2; 12 nucleotides in the junction match TRBD2. Germline trimming: 2 bases from V, 5 bases from J; junction bases outside gene matches: 4. The CDR3 measures 16 amino acids from cysteine to phenylalanine. The read is trimmed to its CDR3 DNA, 48 bases read in frame from base 1. The germline V gene gives CDR1 as SGDLS and CDR2 as YYNGEE.